This T cell receptor beta chain was recorded in a study of blood T cells in healthy people across ages (dated by TCRdb to 2013 to 2016). Describing the broader study: In model experiments, template switching captured roughly one uniquely barcoded TCR beta cDNA molecule for every two T cells. Age-related changes in TCR beta repertoire diversity were measured in the study by deep sequencing normalized with unique cDNA molecular identifiers. Donors were grouped into four age groups: young (average roughly 17 years), middle-aged (roughly 40), aged (around 62) and long-lived (approximately 81). To avoid experimental bias, donors of different ages were spread randomly across the sequencing lanes. For two donors (one aged 18 to 29 and one aged 80 or older), the study analyzed two additional independent replicas of 1 million unique cDNA reads from the same blood draw.

The study at large found these results: The CMV infection status of donors was not known, potentially confounding age-related changes in expanded clonotypes. There was a strong correlation between observed TCR beta diversity and the percentage of naive T cells measured by flow cytometry. Because profiling used bulk unsorted PBMCs, naive and antigen-experienced compartments could not be compared conclusively. The long-lived group showed more naive CD4+ T cells, fewer expanded clones and increased TCR diversity than the aged group, suggesting age selection. Estimates of total diversity from one million sequenced T cells were regarded as lower bounds and underestimates. As age increased, observed TCR beta diversity per million T cells dropped in a roughly linear way, and a significant reduction was already evident by age 40.

The roughly 39 donors, aged about 6 to 100 years, were systemically healthy Caucasian individuals from Russia. Ten milliliters of peripheral blood were drawn from each donor into EDTA-treated Vacutainer tubes. Ficoll-Paque density-gradient centrifugation was used to isolate PBMCs, with at least 6 million per sample. Trizol reagent was used to extract total RNA from PBMCs, with at least 5 micrograms per sample. For every donor, an aliquot of PBMCs went through flow cytometry to measure the percentages of naive CD45RAhigh/CD27high T cells. Notes on this clonotype: Which antigen it targets is not known. The input lacks base qualities; no much larger clone sits a single base away.

The library came from 5' RACE. TCRdb records Illumina HiSeq 2500 as the sequencer. The second PCR ran for about 7 to 11 cycles and used a J-beta primer mix along with a sample-barcoded 5' primer. A template-switch 5' adaptor carrying 12 random nucleotides introduced a unique molecular identifier onto each TCR beta cDNA molecule. Each sample yielded at least 2.5 million CDR3-containing paired-end reads. The Mint cDNA synthesis kit, primed by a TRBC-specific oligonucleotide, was used to synthesize first-strand cDNA from all RNA. Following uracil-DNA glycosylase treatment, a first 18-cycle PCR with universal primers M1SS and BC2_uni_R was performed on all cDNA. The original pipeline was this. Normalization of each sample was performed by random selection of 1 million high-quality reads, each carrying a distinct molecular identifier. Reads sharing molecular identifiers were discarded rather than binned into consensus sequences. MiTCR, run with a Q25 quality threshold and the strictest error-elimination algorithm, handled CDR3 identification, clonotype clustering and error correction. A nonparametric unseen species model with Euler transformation was used to estimate a lower bound on total TCR beta diversity. Using fastp trimming at Q25 and MiXCR clonotype assembly, TCRdb reanalyzed the public sequencing data and kept in-frame beta chains. Rows with one shared CDR3 protein collapse into an entry with the most common genes and DNA. These V and J calls are TCRdb output, not the study's own analysis. The sample profile shows hundreds of thousands of distinct CDR3 sequences; approximately 60% of them were found once. The ten largest make up roughly 25% of the sample.

Cut back by 7 bases and 4 bases, the V and J ends lie 14 bases apart. From the cysteine through the phenylalanine, the CDR3 covers 13 amino acids. The only DNA kept is the CDR3, 39 bases in frame from the first base. The sequenced sample was blood. The V and J segments used are TRBV12-3 or TRBV12-4 and TRBJ2-7; the D element might be TRBD1 or TRBD2, as each aligns at 5 bases. This TCR was sampled from a man aged 35 to 55 in good health. The bases are TGTGCCAGCATTTCAGAGGGGAAATACGAGCAGTACTTC. This encodes CASISEGKYEQYF.